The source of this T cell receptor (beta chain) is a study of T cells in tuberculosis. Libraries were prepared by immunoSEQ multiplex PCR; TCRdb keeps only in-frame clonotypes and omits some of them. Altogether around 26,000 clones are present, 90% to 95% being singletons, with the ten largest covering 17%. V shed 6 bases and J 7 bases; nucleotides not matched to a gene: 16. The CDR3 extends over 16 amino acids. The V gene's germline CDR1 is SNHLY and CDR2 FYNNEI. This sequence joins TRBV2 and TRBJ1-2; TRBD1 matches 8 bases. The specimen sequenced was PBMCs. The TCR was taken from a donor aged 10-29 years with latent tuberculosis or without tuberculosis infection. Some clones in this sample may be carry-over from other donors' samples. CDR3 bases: TGTGCCAGCAGCCCCGTACCACAGGGGGTCCCTAGTGGCTACACCTTC. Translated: CASSPVPQGVPSGYTF.